These 4 T cell receptor beta chains were sequenced from one sample in a study of cytomegalovirus exposure and HLA in healthy donors. PCR was performed using 60 Vbeta and 13 Jbeta primers. The repertoire was sequenced with immunoSEQ multiplex PCR; TCRdb's copy has only in-frame clones and lacks some. The sample consists of approximately 89,000 clones, 60% to 75% of them appearing once. Sequences were obtained from PBMCs. Receptors were obtained from a female donor in good health and CMV-seronegative.

This clone was found a few times. V usage is TRBV6-5 and J usage is TRBJ1-1; 7 bases line up with TRBD1. V dropped 7 bases and J dropped 0; count of bases not matched to a gene: 5. The CDR3 has 14 amino acids. Germline V gene lookup returns CDR1 MNHEY and CDR2 SVGAGI. The DNA of the CDR3 is TGTGCCAGCAAGCCGGGACAGATGAACACTGAAGCTTTCTTT. It is translated as CASKPGQMNTEAFF.

This clone was seen once. V gene TRBV6-1 combines with J gene TRBJ1-3, with D unclear. This CDR3 has 20 amino acids. The V end was cut by 2 bases, the J end by 5 bases, with 28 bases between. The germline V gene has CDR1 MNHNS and CDR2 SASEGT. This chain's CDR3 is CASSESFPQRGRRDRNTIYF. The CDR3 bases are TGTGCCAGCAGTGAAAGTTTTCCGCAACGAGGGAGGAGGGATCGAAACACCATATATTTT.

The V gene is TRBV7-2, the J gene TRBJ1-1; D perhaps matches TRBD1 (5 bases). V lost 1 base to trimming and J lost 6 bases, with 12 bases between them. CDR1 is SGHTA and CDR2 is FQGNSA in the germline V gene. This CDR3 region has 14 residues. The CDR3 sequence: CASSLDYRTAEAFF. The CDR3 nucleotides are TGTGCCAGCAGCTTAGATTACAGGACCGCTGAAGCTTTCTTT.

The V and J genes are TRBV7-2 and TRBJ2-7; unclear D gene. CDR3 length: 14 amino acids. The germline CDR1 and CDR2 sequences are SGHTA and FQGNSA. The V end was cut by 1 base, the J end by 6 bases, with 13 bases between. The CDR3 DNA follows: TGTGCCAGCAGCTTAGTGGCCGCGGCGGCCGAGCAGTACTTC. Translating it yields CASSLVAAAAEQYF.